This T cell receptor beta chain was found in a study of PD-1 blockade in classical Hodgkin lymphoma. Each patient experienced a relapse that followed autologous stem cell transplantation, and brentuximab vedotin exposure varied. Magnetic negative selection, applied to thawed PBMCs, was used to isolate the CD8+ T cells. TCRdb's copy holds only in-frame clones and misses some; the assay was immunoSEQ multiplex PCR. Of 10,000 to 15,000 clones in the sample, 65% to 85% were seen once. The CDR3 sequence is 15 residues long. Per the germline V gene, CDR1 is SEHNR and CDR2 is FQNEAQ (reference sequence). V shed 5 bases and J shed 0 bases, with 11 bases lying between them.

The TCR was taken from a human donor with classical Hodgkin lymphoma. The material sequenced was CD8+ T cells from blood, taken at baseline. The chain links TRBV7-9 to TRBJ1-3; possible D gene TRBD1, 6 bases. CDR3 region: CASSKTGISGNTIYF. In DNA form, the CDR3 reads TGTGCCAGCAGCAAGACAGGCATCTCTGGAAACACCATATATTTT.